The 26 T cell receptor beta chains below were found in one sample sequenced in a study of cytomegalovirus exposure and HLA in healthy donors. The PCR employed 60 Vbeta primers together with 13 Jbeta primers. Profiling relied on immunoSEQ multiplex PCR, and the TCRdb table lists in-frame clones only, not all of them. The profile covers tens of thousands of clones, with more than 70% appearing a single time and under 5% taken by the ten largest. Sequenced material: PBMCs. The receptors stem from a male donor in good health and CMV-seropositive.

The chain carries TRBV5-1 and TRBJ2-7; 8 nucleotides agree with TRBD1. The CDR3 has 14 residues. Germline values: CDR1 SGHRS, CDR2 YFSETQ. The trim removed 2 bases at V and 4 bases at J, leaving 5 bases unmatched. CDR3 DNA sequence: TGCGCCAGCAGCTTCTCAGGGGGCGGGTACGAGCAGTACTTC. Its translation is CASSFSGGGYEQYF.

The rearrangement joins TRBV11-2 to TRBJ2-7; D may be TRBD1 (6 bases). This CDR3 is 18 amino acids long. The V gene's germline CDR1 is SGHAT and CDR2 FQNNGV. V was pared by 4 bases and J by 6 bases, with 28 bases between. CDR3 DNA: TGTGCCAGCAGCTCAGCCCTTATTCCAGGGGAGCTAACTATCGAGCAGTACTTC. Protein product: CASSSALIPGELTIEQYF.

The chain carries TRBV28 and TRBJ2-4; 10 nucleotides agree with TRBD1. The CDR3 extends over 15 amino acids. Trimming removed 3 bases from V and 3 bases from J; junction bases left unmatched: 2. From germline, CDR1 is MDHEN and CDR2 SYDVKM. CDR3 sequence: CASSLWDRGKNIQYF. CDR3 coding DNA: TGTGCCAGCAGTTTGTGGGACAGGGGCAAAAACATTCAGTACTTC.

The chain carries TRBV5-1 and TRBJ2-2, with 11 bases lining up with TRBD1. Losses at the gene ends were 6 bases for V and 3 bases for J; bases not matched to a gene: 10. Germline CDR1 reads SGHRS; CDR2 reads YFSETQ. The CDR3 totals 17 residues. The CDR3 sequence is CASTRTGGFVDTGELFF. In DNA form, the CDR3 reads TGCGCCAGCACGAGGACAGGGGGCTTCGTGGACACCGGGGAGCTGTTTTTT.

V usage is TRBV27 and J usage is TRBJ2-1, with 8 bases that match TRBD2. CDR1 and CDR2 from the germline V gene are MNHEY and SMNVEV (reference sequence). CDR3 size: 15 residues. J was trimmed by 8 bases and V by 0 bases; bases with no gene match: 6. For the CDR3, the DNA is TGTGCCAGCAGTTTATCCAGCGGGAGTTTCGATGAGCAGTTCTTC. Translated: CASSLSSGSFDEQFF.

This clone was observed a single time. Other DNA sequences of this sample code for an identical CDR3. The CDR3 DNA sequence: TGTGCCAGCAGTAGGGAGGGTGACTATGGCTACACCTTC. The encoded protein is CASSREGDYGYTF. V usage is TRBV6-6 and J usage is TRBJ1-2; D ambiguous. Germline values: CDR1 MNHNY, CDR2 SVGAGI (reference sequence). V was trimmed by 5 bases and J by 3 bases, leaving 10 bases between them. The CDR3 is 13 amino acids.

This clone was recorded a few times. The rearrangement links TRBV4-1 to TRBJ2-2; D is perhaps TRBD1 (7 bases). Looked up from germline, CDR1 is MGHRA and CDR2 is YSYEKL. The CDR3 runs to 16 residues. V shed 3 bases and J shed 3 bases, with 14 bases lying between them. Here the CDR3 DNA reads TGCGCCAGCAGCCAGCCCCCCAGGGGGGACACCGGGGAGCTGTTTTTT. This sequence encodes CASSQPPRGDTGELFF.

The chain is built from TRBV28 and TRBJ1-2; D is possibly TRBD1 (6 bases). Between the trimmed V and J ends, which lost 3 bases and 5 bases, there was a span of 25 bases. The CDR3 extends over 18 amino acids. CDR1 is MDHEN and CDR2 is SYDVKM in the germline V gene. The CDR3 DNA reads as TGTGCCAGCAGTTTCGATGGGAGTGGGGGGGCATGGAGGTATGGCTACACCTTC. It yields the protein CASSFDGSGGAWRYGYTF.

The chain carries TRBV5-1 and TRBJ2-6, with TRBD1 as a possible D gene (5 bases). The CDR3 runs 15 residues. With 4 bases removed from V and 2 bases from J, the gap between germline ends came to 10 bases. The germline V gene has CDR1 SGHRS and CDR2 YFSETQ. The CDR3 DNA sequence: TGCGCCAGCAGCACAACAGGCGCTGGGGCCAACGTCCTGACTTTC. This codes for CASSTTGAGANVLTF.

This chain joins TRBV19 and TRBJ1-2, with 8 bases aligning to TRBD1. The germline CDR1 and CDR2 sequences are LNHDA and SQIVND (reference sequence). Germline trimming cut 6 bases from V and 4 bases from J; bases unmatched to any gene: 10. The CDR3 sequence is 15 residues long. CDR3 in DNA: TGTGCCAGTAGGACCCCGGACAGGGTCGTCTATGGCTACACCTTC. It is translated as CASRTPDRVVYGYTF.

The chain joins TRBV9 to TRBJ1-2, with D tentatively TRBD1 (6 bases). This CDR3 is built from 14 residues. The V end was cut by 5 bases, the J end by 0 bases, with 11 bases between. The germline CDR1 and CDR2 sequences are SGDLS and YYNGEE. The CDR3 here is CASRSGGPNYGYTF. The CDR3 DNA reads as TGTGCCAGCAGGAGCGGGGGGCCTAACTATGGCTACACCTTC.

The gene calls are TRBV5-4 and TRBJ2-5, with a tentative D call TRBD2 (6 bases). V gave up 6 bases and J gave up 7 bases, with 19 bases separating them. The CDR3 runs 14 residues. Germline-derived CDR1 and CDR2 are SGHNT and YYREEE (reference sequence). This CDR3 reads CASTPAGQEGTQYF. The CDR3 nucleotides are TGTGCCAGCACCCCGGCTGGGCAGGAGGGGACCCAGTACTTC.

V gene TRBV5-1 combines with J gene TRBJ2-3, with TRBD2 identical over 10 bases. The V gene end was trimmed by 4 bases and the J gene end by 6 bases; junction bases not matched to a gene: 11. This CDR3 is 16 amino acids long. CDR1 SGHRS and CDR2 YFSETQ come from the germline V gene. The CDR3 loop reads CASSLGLADLRDTQYF. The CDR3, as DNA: TGCGCCAGCAGCCTTGGACTAGCGGACTTGAGGGATACGCAGTATTTT.

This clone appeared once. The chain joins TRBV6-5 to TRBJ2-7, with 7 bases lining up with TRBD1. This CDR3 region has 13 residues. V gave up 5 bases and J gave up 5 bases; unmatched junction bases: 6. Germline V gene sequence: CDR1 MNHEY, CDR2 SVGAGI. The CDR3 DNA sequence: TGTGCCAGCAGTCCCAAGGGGGCCGACGAGCAGTACTTC. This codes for CASSPKGADEQYF.

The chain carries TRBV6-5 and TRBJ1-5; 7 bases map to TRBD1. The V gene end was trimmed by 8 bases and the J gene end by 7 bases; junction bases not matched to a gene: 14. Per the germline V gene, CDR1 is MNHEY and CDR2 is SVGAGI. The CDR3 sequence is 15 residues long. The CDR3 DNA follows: TGTGCCAGCGCTCTGACAGGGCGGGGGGAGCAGCCCCAGCATTTT. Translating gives CASALTGRGEQPQHF.

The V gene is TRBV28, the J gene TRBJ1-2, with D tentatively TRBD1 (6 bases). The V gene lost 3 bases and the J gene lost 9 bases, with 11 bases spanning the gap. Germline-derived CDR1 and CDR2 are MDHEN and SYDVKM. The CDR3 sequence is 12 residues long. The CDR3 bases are TGTGCCAGCAGTTTTGGGACACTGAGCTACACCTTC. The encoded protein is CASSFGTLSYTF.

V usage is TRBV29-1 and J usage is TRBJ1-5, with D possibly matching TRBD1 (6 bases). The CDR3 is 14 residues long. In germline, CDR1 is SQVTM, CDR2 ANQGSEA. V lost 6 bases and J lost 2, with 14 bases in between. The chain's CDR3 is CSVGDKVGNQPQHF. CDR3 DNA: TGCAGCGTCGGGGACAAGGTGGGCAATCAGCCCCAGCATTTT.

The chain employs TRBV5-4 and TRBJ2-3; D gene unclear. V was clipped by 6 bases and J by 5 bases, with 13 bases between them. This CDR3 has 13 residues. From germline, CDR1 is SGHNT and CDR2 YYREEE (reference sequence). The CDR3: CASTPPGRDTQYF. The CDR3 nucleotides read TGTGCCAGCACCCCCCCTGGTAGAGATACGCAGTATTTT.

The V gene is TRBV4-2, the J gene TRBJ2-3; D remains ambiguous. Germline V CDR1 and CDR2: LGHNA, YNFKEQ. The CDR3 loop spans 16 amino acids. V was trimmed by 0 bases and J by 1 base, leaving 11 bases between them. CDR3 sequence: CASSQESQPRTDTQYF. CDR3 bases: TGTGCCAGCAGCCAAGAGAGCCAACCACGCACAGATACGCAGTATTTT.

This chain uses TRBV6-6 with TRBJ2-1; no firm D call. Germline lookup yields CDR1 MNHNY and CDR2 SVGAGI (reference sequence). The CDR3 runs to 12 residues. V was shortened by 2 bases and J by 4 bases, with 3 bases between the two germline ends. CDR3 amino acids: CASSYPYNEQFF. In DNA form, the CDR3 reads TGTGCCAGCAGTTACCCTTACAATGAGCAGTTCTTC.

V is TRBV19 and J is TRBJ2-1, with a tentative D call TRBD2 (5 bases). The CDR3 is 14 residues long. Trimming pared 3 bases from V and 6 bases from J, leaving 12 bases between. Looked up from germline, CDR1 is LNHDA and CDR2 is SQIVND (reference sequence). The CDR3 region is CASSMGLAPNEQFF. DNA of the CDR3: TGTGCCAGTAGTATGGGTCTAGCACCCAATGAGCAGTTCTTC. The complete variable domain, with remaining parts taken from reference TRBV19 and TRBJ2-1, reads DGGITQSPKYLFRKEGQNVTLSCEQNLNHDAMYWYRQDPGQGLRLIYYSQIVNDFQKGDIAEGYSVSREKKESFPLTVTSAQKNPTAFYLCASSMGLAPNEQFFGPGTRLTVL.

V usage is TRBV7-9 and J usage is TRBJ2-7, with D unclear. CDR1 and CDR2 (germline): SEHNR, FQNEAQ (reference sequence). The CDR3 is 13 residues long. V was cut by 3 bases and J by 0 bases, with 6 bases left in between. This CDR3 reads CASSFESSYEQYF. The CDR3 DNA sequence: TGTGCCAGCAGCTTTGAGAGCTCCTACGAGCAGTACTTC.

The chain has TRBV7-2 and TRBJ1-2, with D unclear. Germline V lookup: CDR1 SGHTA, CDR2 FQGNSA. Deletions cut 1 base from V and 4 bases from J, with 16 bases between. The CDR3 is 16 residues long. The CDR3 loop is CASSLGFQASSYGYTF. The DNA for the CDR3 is TGTGCCAGCAGCTTAGGTTTCCAGGCTTCGAGCTATGGCTACACCTTC.

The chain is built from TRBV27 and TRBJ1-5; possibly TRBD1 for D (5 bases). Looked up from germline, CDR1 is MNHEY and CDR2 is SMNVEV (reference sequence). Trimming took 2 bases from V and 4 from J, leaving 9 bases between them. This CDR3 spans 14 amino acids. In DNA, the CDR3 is TGTGCCAGCAGTTTAGGGGGGGAGAATCAGCCCCAGCATTTT. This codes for CASSLGGENQPQHF.

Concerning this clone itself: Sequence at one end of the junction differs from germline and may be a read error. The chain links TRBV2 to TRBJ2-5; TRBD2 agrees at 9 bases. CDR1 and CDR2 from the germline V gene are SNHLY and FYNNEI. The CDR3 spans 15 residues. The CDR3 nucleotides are TGTGCCAGCAGTGGCGGGGCGGGGGGGCACGAGACCCGGTACTTC. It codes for CASSGGAGGHETRYF. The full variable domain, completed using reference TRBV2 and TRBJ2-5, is EPEVTQTPSHQVTQMGQEVILRCVPISNHLYFYWYRQILGQKVEFLVSFYNNEISEKSEIFDDQFSVERPDGSNFTLKIRSTKLEDSAMYFCASSGGAGGHETRYFGPGTRLLVL.

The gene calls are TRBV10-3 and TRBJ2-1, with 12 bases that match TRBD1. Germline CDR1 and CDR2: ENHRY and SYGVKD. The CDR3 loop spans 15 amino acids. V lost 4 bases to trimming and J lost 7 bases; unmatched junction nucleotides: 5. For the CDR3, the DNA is TGTGCCATCAGTGCAGGGACAGGGGGCCTGAATGAGCAGTTCTTC. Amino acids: CAISAGTGGLNEQFF.